Shown below are 20 T cell receptor beta chains from a single sample sequenced in a study of radiotherapy plus CTLA-4 blockade in lung cancer. TCRdb keeps only in-frame clones here, not all; method: immunoSEQ multiplex PCR. The sample consists of over 85,000 clones, 65% to 75% of them appearing once. The input for sequencing was peripheral blood, taken from a patient treated with radiotherapy plus ipilimumab. The origin of the receptors is a human donor with non-small cell lung cancer who had a partial response to radiotherapy plus ipilimumab. Some clones in this sample may be carry-over from other donors' samples.

The count of this clone is one. The chain combines TRBV9 with TRBJ2-5; possibly TRBD2 for D (6 bases). Germline V CDR1 and CDR2: SGDLS, YYNGEE. Trimming shortened V by 4 bases and J by 2 bases, and 15 bases separated the two germline ends. CDR3 length: 15 residues. CDR3 loop: CASSPLGTQQETQYF. Here the CDR3 DNA reads TGTGCCAGCAGCCCACTCGGGACTCAGCAAGAGACCCAGTACTTC. Full variable domain (outside the CDR3, taken from reference TRBV9 and TRBJ2-5): DSGVTQTPKHLITATGQRVTLRCSPRSGDLSVYWYQQSLDQGLQFLIQYYNGEERAKGNILERFSAQQFPDLHSELNLSSLELGDSALYFCASSPLGTQQETQYFGPGTRLLVL.

This chain uses TRBV7-2 with TRBJ2-3; 11 nucleotides agree with TRBD2. Trimming removed 5 bases from V and 4 bases from J; junction bases left unmatched: 5. This CDR3 spans 15 amino acids. Germline V gene lookup returns CDR1 SGHTA and CDR2 FQGNSA. CDR3 residues: CASSISGGAADTQYF. The CDR3 nucleotides read TGTGCCAGCAGCATTAGCGGGGGGGCTGCAGATACGCAGTATTTT.

This chain joins TRBV6-1 and TRBJ1-1, with D maybe TRBD1 (5 bases). Germline loops: CDR1 MNHNS, CDR2 SASEGT. This CDR3 contains 14 residues. V lost 4 bases to trimming and J lost 4 bases, with 13 bases between them. CDR3 sequence: CASSGPYGGTEAFF. The CDR3, as DNA: TGTGCCAGCAGTGGGCCCTACGGGGGCACTGAAGCTTTCTTT.

This chain uses TRBV28 with TRBJ1-2; 11 bases are a match to TRBD1. V trimming: 5 bases; J trimming: 6 bases; junction bases outside the gene matches: 8. Germline V CDR1 and CDR2: MDHEN, SYDVKM. The CDR3 spans 15 residues. CDR3 region: CASSLFGQGAHGYTF. For the CDR3, the DNA is TGTGCCAGCAGTCTCTTCGGACAGGGGGCACATGGCTACACCTTC.

The rearrangement uses TRBV5-8 and TRBJ1-3, with 7 positions matching TRBD1. This CDR3 is built from 14 residues. Germline CDR1 and CDR2: SGHTS and YDEGEE. V shed 0 bases, J shed 4 bases, and the junction held 1 base outside the gene matches. CDR3 DNA sequence: TGTGCCAGCAGCTTGGTCAGGGGGGGAAACACCATATATTTT. This encodes CASSLVRGGNTIYF. The entire variable domain, with the rest obtained from reference TRBV5-8 and TRBJ1-3, is as follows: EAGVTQSPTHLIKTRGQQATLRCSPISGHTSVYWYQQALGLGLQFLLWYDEGEERNRGNFPPRFSGRQFPNYSSELNVNALELEDSALYLCASSLVRGGNTIYFGEGSWLTVV.

The chain carries TRBV7-6 and TRBJ2-5, with D possibly being TRBD2 (5 bases). Germline V lookup: CDR1 SGHVS, CDR2 FNYEAQ. The CDR3 runs 16 residues. V was trimmed by 5 bases and J by 0 bases, leaving 16 bases between them. The CDR3 protein is CASSTTGLEHQETQYF. The CDR3 coding sequence is TGTGCCAGCAGCACCACCGGACTGGAGCACCAAGAGACCCAGTACTTC.

The chain joins TRBV5-1 to TRBJ1-4; D not resolved. Germline CDR1 is SGHRS and CDR2 is YFSETQ. Trimming left V 3 bases short and J 8 bases short, with 14 bases between. This CDR3 is built from 14 residues. CDR3 sequence: CASSSEGGGEKLFF. The CDR3 coding sequence is TGCGCCAGCAGCTCTGAAGGAGGAGGAGAAAAACTGTTTTTT.

The rearrangement uses TRBV25-1 and TRBJ1-4; 9 bases line up with TRBD1. The ends lost 3 bases at V and 5 bases at J; junction bases unmatched: 7. The CDR3 is 16 residues long. Germline V gene lookup returns CDR1 MGHDK and CDR2 SYGVNS. CDR3 region: CASSDLGQGINEKLFF. CDR3 bases: TGTGCCAGCAGTGACTTAGGACAGGGGATAAATGAAAAACTGTTTTTT.

A single count supports this clone. This rearrangement joins TRBV18 to TRBJ2-2; the match to TRBD2 covers 13 bases. Germline CDR1 KGHSH, CDR2 LQKENI. Trimming took 3 bases from V and 6 from J; bases not matched to a gene: 7. The CDR3 loop spans 17 amino acids. The CDR3 DNA is TGTGCCAGCTCACCCGGACTAGCGGGAGCGGGAGCCGGGGAGCTGTTTTTT. Residues: CASSPGLAGAGAGELFF.

The rearrangement uses TRBV28 and TRBJ2-7; D unclear. This CDR3 spans 14 amino acids. Between the trimmed V and J ends, which lost 5 bases and 2 bases, there was a span of 13 bases. Germline V gives CDR1 MDHEN, CDR2 SYDVKM. CDR3 sequence (DNA): TGTGCCAGCAGTCCCCTTATCTCTGCCTACGAGCAGTACTTC. Protein sequence: CASSPLISAYEQYF.

This sequence joins TRBV7-2 and TRBJ1-6, with 10 positions matching TRBD1. Trimming at V came to 0 bases and at J to 7 bases, leaving 6 bases not matched to a gene. The CDR3 runs to 17 residues. Germline V CDR1 and CDR2: SGHTA, FQGNSA. CDR3 amino acids: CASSLAGRGQGNSPLHF. The CDR3 region has the DNA TGTGCCAGCAGCTTAGCGGGTAGGGGACAGGGGAATTCACCCCTCCACTTT. Combining the CDR3 with reference TRBV7-2 and TRBJ1-6 gives the whole variable domain GAGVSQSPSNKVTEKGKDVELRCDPISGHTALYWYRQSLGQGLEFLIYFQGNSAPDKSGLPSDRFSAERTGGSVSTLTIQRTQQEDSAVYLCASSLAGRGQGNSPLHFGNGTRLTVT.

The V call is TRBV6-1, the J call TRBJ1-5; TRBD1 is a possible D gene (5 bases). V was pared by 4 bases and J by 1 base, with 14 bases between. The CDR3 is 16 amino acids. The germline CDR1 and CDR2 sequences are MNHNS and SASEGT. The DNA for the CDR3 is TGTGCCAGCAGTGTAGTTTACGGACAAAGCAATCAGCCCCAGCATTTT. Its translation: CASSVVYGQSNQPQHF.

As concerns this clone: An end of the junction does not agree with germline; a read error may underlie this. The chain joins TRBV30 to TRBJ1-2; TRBD1 is a possible D gene (6 bases). Germline V gene lookup returns CDR1 GTSNPN and CDR2 SVGIG (reference sequence). This CDR3 is 12 amino acids long. CDR3 in DNA: TGTGCCTGGAGTCGACAGGCGGGTGGCTACGCCTTC. Encoded protein: CAWSRQAGGYAF.

The V and J genes are TRBV7-8 and TRBJ2-5; 8 positions match TRBD2. Germline V lookup: CDR1 SGHVS, CDR2 FQNEAQ. With 1 base clipped from V and 7 bases from J, the junction kept 8 bases outside the gene matches. The CDR3 runs 15 residues. As DNA, the CDR3 is TGTGCCAGCAGCTTAGGGATTAGCGGGGAAACGACCCAGTACTTC. It is translated as CASSLGISGETTQYF.

The CDR3 loop is CASRREVEWYF. CDR3 sequence (DNA): TGTGCCAGCAGACGGGAGGTCGAGTGGTATTTT. The chain combines TRBV5-6 with TRBJ2-3, with 7 bases that match TRBD2. CDR3 length: 11 amino acids. Looked up from germline, CDR1 is SGHDT and CDR2 is YYEEEE. V trimming: 5 bases; J trimming: 14 bases; junction bases outside the gene matches: 8.

The chain is built from TRBV13 and TRBJ2-3; 15 bases fit TRBD2. This CDR3 is 16 amino acids long. CDR1 PRHDT and CDR2 FYEKMQ come from the germline V gene (reference sequence). V dropped 5 bases and J dropped 7; count of bases not matched to a gene: 7. CDR3 loop: CASSRTSGRAGHTQYF. The CDR3 DNA sequence: TGTGCCAGCAGCCGGACTAGCGGGAGGGCCGGGCATACGCAGTATTTT. The variable domain in full, with the rest retrieved from reference TRBV13 and TRBJ2-3, is AAGVIQSPRHLIKEKRETATLKCYPIPRHDTVYWYQQGPGQDPQFLISFYEKMQSDKGSIPDRFSAQQFSDYHSELNMSSLELGDSALYFCASSRTSGRAGHTQYFGPGTRLTVL.

The rearrangement links TRBV28 to TRBJ1-1, with a weak D call TRBD1 (5 bases). CDR3 length equals 14 residues. Trimming removed 10 bases from V and 4 bases from J, with 19 bases in between. CDR1 is MDHEN, CDR2 SYDVKM, per germline. The CDR3 coding sequence is TGTGCCACCGGACACAGACCCGGGAGCACTGAAGCTTTCTTT. Protein sequence: CATGHRPGSTEAFF. Drawing the rest from reference TRBV28 and TRBJ1-1, the complete variable domain is DVKVTQSSRYLVKRTGEKVFLECVQDMDHENMFWYRQDPGLGLRLIYFSYDVKMKEKGDIPEGYSVSREKKERFSLILESASTNQTSMYLCATGHRPGSTEAFFGQGTRLTVV.

This clone has a handful of counts. The chain combines TRBV28 with TRBJ1-2; the D gene is possibly TRBD1 (6 bases). The CDR3 contains 12 residues. Germline CDR1 reads MDHEN; CDR2 reads SYDVKM. Trimming stripped 4 bases from V and 6 bases from J, with 9 bases between. As DNA, the CDR3 is TGTGCCAGCAGTTCGCACAGGGATGGCTACACCTTC. Protein product: CASSSHRDGYTF.

The V gene is TRBV19, the J gene TRBJ1-6; D possibly corresponds to TRBD1 (5 bases). V shed 6 bases and J shed 10 bases, with 16 bases lying between them. Per the germline V gene, CDR1 is LNHDA and CDR2 is SQIVND (reference sequence). The CDR3 runs 14 residues. CDR3 DNA sequence: TGTGCCAGTAGCTACACAGGATCGAACTCACCCCTCCACTTT. The encoded protein is CASSYTGSNSPLHF. Together with reference TRBV19 and TRBJ1-6, the CDR3 gives the full variable domain: DGGITQSPKYLFRKEGQNVTLSCEQNLNHDAMYWYRQDPGQGLRLIYYSQIVNDFQKGDIAEGYSVSREKKESFPLTVTSAQKNPTAFYLCASSYTGSNSPLHFGNGTRLTVT.

The chain employs TRBV15 and TRBJ1-5; D may be TRBD1 (5 bases). Looked up from germline, CDR1 is LNHNV and CDR2 is YYDKDF (reference sequence). CDR3 length equals 15 residues. V gave up 0 bases and J gave up 6 bases, with 12 bases separating them. The CDR3, as DNA: TGTGCCACCAGCAGAGATATCGGAGGGACTCAGCCCCAGCATTTT. Amino acids: CATSRDIGGTQPQHF.